This TCR beta chain was captured in a study of CD8 T cells in Susac syndrome. The authors carried out high-throughput sequencing of TCR beta. They applied it to CD8+ and CD4+ T cells obtained from blood. In contrast to the negatively isolated CD8+ and CD4+ T cells, TEMRA cells were FACS-enriched. Trimming cost V 4 bases and J 5 bases, with 5 bases left between them. The length of the CDR3 is 10 residues. CDR1 and CDR2 from the germline V gene are GTSNPN and SVGIG (reference sequence). It was with random hexamers that 0.5 to 1 ug RNA was reverse transcribed. The TCR beta CDR3 was amplified by immunoSEQ multiplex PCR across 54 Vbeta, 13 Jbeta. Via MiXCR, TCRdb re-called the immunoSEQ multiplex PCR reads, giving one row per CDR3 protein. The repertoire holds 160,000 or so distinct CDR3 sequences, with around 94% as singletons.

Sequenced input: CD4+ T cells from PBMCs. The J gene is TRBJ2-5, the V gene TRBV30, with D uncertain. The clonotype was recovered from a human donor with multiple sclerosis. The CDR3 coding sequence is TGTGCCTGGAATTCGGAGACCCAGTACTTC. Protein sequence: CAWNSETQYF.